This T cell receptor (beta chain) was obtained from a study of blood T cell repertoires in COVID-19. In terms of age and location, participants ranged from about 18 to 95 years and lived in under 30 US areas. Assignment of participants to cohorts was predicated upon participant-reported clinical history. After removal of 3 bases from V and 5 bases from J, the junction contained 6 bases not matched to a gene. Germline V lookup: CDR1 MNHEY, CDR2 SVGEGT. The CDR3 loop spans 14 amino acids. As processed by the authors: For nucleated cells, counts were estimated from reference gene primer amplification. The repertoire was sequenced with immunoSEQ multiplex PCR; TCRdb's copy has only in-frame clones and lacks some. The V and J calls and the clone size are those of that table, but D and trimming were determined from the DNA. The sample has hundreds of thousands of clones; around 86% are singletons.

Sequencing input: PBMCs or T cells enriched from blood (not recorded which). This chain connects TRBV6-2 or TRBV6-3 to TRBJ2-5; 7 positions match TRBD2. The receptor's source is a woman in her forties or fifties who had recovered from COVID-19. The CDR3 region is CASSYSWEGETQYF. The CDR3 DNA follows: TGTGCCAGCAGTTATTCATGGGAGGGCGAGACCCAGTACTTC.